Listed below are T cell receptor beta chains from one sample, sequenced in a study of response to subunit inactivated influenza vaccine. TCRdb used MiXCR to reprocess the RT-PCR reads, holding one entry per CDR3 protein. This table has about 620,000 distinct CDR3 sequences, 12% appearing once. Source: PBMCs from blood, taken on the day of vaccination. These receptors came from a man aged 50 to 60 who received an inactivated influenza vaccine. CDR3s include the opening cysteine and the closing phenylalanine or tryptophan. Fields, in order: V gene, D gene, J gene, CDR3 length, clone size, CDR3 DNA, CDR3 protein. The D gene is left open where the match is weak. Rows may omit the clone size; those that give it use once, few, many or a size class.

V gene: TRBV14; D gene: .; J gene: TRBJ2-2; CDR3 length: 16; clone size: .; CDR3 DNA: TGTGTCAGCAGCCAAGATCAAGCGCTGAACACCGGGGAGCTGTTTTTT; CDR3 protein: CVSSQDQALNTGELFF
V gene: TRBV7-8; D gene: TRBD2; J gene: TRBJ2-5; CDR3 length: 18; clone size: few; CDR3 DNA: TGTGCCAGCAGCCAAAAAGCGGGAGCCCCGACTCGGGGGGAGACCCAGTACTTC; CDR3 protein: CASSQKAGAPTRGETQYF
V gene: TRBV7-2; D gene: TRBD2; J gene: TRBJ2-5; CDR3 length: 14; clone size: few; CDR3 DNA: TGTGCCAGCAGCTTCGGGGGGGCAAGGGAGACCCAGTACTTC; CDR3 protein: CASSFGGARETQYF
V gene: TRBV6-1; D gene: .; J gene: TRBJ1-1; CDR3 length: 15; clone size: .; CDR3 DNA: TGTGCCAGCAGTGAACGGTTTACCGGGAACACTGAAGCTTTCTTT; CDR3 protein: CASSERFTGNTEAFF
V gene: TRBV12-3/TRBV12-4; D gene: TRBD1; J gene: TRBJ2-3; CDR3 length: 16; clone size: .; CDR3 DNA: TGTGCCAGCAGTTTATATGGGGACAGGGAAGGAGATACGCAGTATTTT; CDR3 protein: CASSLYGDREGDTQYF
V gene: TRBV2; D gene: TRBD2; J gene: TRBJ2-1; CDR3 length: 13; clone size: .; CDR3 DNA: TGTGCCAGCGGCGCGGGAGCATCCAATGAGCAGTTCTTC; CDR3 protein: CASGAGASNEQFF
V gene: TRBV29-1; D gene: .; J gene: TRBJ2-4; CDR3 length: 12; clone size: few; CDR3 DNA: TGCAGCGCCTGGGTCACACGAAACATTCAGTACTTC; CDR3 protein: CSAWVTRNIQYF
V gene: TRBV5-1; D gene: .; J gene: TRBJ2-6; CDR3 length: 17; clone size: .; CDR3 DNA: TGCGCCAGCAGCTTGGGGGTCCTTAGCTCTGGGGCCAACGTCCTGACTTTC; CDR3 protein: CASSLGVLSSGANVLTF
V gene: TRBV2; D gene: .; J gene: TRBJ2-5; CDR3 length: 13; clone size: many; CDR3 DNA: TGTGCCAGCAGCGGGGTCCCGCAAGAGACCCAGTACTTC; CDR3 protein: CASSGVPQETQYF
V gene: TRBV4-3; D gene: TRBD1; J gene: TRBJ2-5; CDR3 length: 15; clone size: .; CDR3 DNA: TGCGCCAGCAGCCAGGACGGGACAGTCGGAGGACGCCAGTACTTC; CDR3 protein: CASSQDGTVGGRQYF
V gene: TRBV27; D gene: .; J gene: TRBJ2-1; CDR3 length: 13; clone size: few; CDR3 DNA: TGTGCCAGCAGTTTATGGGGAGGCAATGAGCAGTTCTTC; CDR3 protein: CASSLWGGNEQFF
V gene: TRBV7-2; D gene: .; J gene: TRBJ1-3; CDR3 length: 16; clone size: .; CDR3 DNA: TGTGCCAGCAGCTTAGTAGGCAGTAACTCTGGAAACACCATATATTTT; CDR3 protein: CASSLVGSNSGNTIYF
V gene: TRBV5-4; D gene: TRBD1; J gene: TRBJ2-3; CDR3 length: 15; clone size: few; CDR3 DNA: TGTGCCAGCAGCTTGGTAGGGACAGATACAGATACGCAGTATTTT; CDR3 protein: CASSLVGTDTDTQYF
V gene: TRBV2; D gene: TRBD1; J gene: TRBJ2-2; CDR3 length: 15; clone size: few; CDR3 DNA: TGTGCCAGCAGTGATCAGGGGGCGCACACCGGGGAGCTGTTTTTT; CDR3 protein: CASSDQGAHTGELFF